This TCR beta chain was recorded in a study of shared clonotypes between healthy human individuals. Points from the study as a whole: Larger estimated richness was generally seen in naive subsets than in memory subsets. Only blood underwent sampling, and tissue repertoires likely differ.

When replicate PCRs were run on sorted subsets, they used 200 ng DNA, about 30,000 T cell genomes. The protocol was immunoSEQ multiplex PCR, while the TCRdb copy is restricted to in-frame clones and leaves out a portion. The repertoire has 1.5 million to 2.5 million clones, about 95% of them found once; the top ten carry under 1.5%. The V end was cut by 1 base, the J end by 4 bases, with 13 bases between. Germline V gene sequence: CDR1 WSHSY, CDR2 SAAADI. The CDR3 has 15 amino acids. Naive CD8 cells were CD45RO-negative, positively selected for CCR7, excluding terminally differentiated effector memory CD45RA+ cells. Every contributor of samples was a Caucasian grown-up residing in Nashville, Tennessee. As regards this clone: Its matching antigen is unknown.

The sequence came from a man between 18 and 35 years old in good health. J is TRBJ1-1 and V is TRBV10-2; no reliable D call. The sequenced sample consisted of naive CD8+ T cells sorted from blood. CDR3 nucleotides: TGCGCCAGCAGTGAGTTAATCGGACCGTTCACTGAAGCTTTCTTT. Protein: CASSELIGPFTEAFF.